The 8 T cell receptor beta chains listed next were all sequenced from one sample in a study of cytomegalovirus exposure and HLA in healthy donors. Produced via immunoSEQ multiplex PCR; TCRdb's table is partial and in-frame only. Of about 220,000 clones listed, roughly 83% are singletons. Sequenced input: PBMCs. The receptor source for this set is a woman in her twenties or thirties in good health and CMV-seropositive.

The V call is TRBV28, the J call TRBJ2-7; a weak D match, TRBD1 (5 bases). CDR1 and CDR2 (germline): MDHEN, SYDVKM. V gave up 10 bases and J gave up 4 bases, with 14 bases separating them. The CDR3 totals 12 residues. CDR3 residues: CATLGASYEQYF. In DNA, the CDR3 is TGTGCCACCCTAGGGGCTTCGTACGAGCAGTACTTC.

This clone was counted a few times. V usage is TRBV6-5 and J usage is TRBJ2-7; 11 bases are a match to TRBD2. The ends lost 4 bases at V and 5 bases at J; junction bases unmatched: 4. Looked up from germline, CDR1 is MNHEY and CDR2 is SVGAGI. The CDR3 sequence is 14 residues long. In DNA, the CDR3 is TGTGCCAGCAGTTTGCTAGCGGGAGGTGACGAGCAGTACTTC. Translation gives CASSLLAGGDEQYF.

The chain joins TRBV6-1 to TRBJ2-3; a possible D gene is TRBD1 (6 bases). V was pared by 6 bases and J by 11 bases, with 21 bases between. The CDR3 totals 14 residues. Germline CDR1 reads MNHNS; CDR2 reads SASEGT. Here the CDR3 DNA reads TGTGCCAGCAGGGACGGGATGGACAGCCGTAAGCAGTATTTT. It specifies CASRDGMDSRKQYF.

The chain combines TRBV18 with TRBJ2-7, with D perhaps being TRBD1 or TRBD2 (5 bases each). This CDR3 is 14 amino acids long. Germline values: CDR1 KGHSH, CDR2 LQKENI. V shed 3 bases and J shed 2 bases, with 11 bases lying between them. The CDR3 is CASSPRQGPYEQYF. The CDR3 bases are TGTGCCAGCTCACCCCGGCAGGGACCCTACGAGCAGTACTTC.

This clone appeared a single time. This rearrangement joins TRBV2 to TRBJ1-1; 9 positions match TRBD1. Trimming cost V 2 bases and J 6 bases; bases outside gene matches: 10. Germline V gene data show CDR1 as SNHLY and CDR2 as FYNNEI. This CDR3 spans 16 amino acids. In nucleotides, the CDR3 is TGTGCCAGCAGTGAAAGTCTCAGGACAGGGGCATCTGAAGCTTTCTTT. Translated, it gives CASSESLRTGASEAFF.

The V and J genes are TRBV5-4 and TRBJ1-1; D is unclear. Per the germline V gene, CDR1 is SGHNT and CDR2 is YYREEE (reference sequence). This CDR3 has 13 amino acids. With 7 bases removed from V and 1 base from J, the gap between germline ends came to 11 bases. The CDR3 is CASASWGNTEAFF. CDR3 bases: TGTGCCAGCGCGAGCTGGGGGAACACTGAAGCTTTCTTT.

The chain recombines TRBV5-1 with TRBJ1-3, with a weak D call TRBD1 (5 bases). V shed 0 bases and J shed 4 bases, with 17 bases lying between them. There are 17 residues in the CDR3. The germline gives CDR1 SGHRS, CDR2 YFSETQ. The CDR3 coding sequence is TGCGCCAGCAGCTTGGATGCAGGGATCTCCTCGGGAAACACCATATATTTT. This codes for CASSLDAGISSGNTIYF. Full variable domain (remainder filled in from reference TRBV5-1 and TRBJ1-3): KAGVTQTPRYLIKTRGQQVTLSCSPISGHRSVSWYQQTPGQGLQFLFEYFSETQRNKGNFPGRFSGRQFSNSRSEMNVSTLELGDSALYLCASSLDAGISSGNTIYFGEGSWLTVV.

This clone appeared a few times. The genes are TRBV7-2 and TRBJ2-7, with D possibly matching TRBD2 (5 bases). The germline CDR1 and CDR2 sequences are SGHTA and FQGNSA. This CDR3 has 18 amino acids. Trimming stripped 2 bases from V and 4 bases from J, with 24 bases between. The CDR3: CASSLHLNWGVPGYEQYF. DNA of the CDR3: TGTGCCAGCAGCTTACACCTAAATTGGGGAGTACCGGGATACGAGCAGTACTTC.